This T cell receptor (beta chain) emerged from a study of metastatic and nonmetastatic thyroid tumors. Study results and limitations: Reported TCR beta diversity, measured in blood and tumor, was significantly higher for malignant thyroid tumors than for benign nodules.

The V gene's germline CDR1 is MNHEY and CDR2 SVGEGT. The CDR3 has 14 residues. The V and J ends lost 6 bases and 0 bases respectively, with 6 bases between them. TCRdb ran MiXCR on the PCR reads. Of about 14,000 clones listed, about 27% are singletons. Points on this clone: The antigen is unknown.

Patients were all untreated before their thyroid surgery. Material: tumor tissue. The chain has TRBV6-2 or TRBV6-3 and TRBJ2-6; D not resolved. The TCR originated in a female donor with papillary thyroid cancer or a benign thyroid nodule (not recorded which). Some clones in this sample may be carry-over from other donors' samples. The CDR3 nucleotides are TGTGCCAGCAGCCGCAACTCTGGGGCCAACGTCCTGACTTTC. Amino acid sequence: CASSRNSGANVLTF.